The source of this TCR beta chain is a study of post-analysis software for immune sequencing data. Study-level results: Controls had lower frequencies than patients of 4 or 5 TRBV segments, which included TRBV5-6, TRBV5-1 and TRBV20-1.

V dropped 3 bases and J dropped 5 bases, with 11 bases sitting between them. This CDR3 region has 14 residues. Germline V CDR1 and CDR2: LGHNA, YSLEER. This clonotype has a handful of counts. What it binds is not known. cDNA libraries of TCR beta carried unique molecular identifiers. Using its own MiXCR run on the PCR reads, TCRdb lists one record per CDR3 protein. This sample has around 770,000 distinct CDR3 sequences, with 46% found just once. The TCR sequence derives from a girl aged 5 to 17 with multiple sclerosis. The material sequenced was blood. V and J are TRBV4-3 and TRBJ2-1, with D hard to call. CDR3 in amino acids: CASSQDHNNNEQFF. CDR3 DNA sequence: TGCGCCAGCAGCCAGGATCACAACAACAATGAGCAGTTCTTC.